This note documents a single T cell receptor beta chain sequence. The data belong to a study of T cell responses to AZD1222 COVID-19 vaccine. Trimming cost V 6 bases and J 8 bases; bases outside gene matches: 7. Germline V gives CDR1 MNHEY, CDR2 SVGAGI. The CDR3 spans 14 residues. The data were produced by immunoSEQ multiplex PCR, yet TCRdb's version contains in-frame clones alone and is incomplete. Of about 140,000 clones in the sample, roughly 90% were seen once. The receptor was isolated from an adult who received the AZD1222 COVID-19 vaccine. The chain joins TRBV6-5 to TRBJ1-6, with 7 bases aligning to TRBD1. The sequences come from peripheral blood, collected 28 days after the second AZD1222 dose. The chain's CDR3 is CASRARQGDSPLHF. DNA of the CDR3: TGTGCCAGCAGAGCCCGACAGGGTGATTCACCCCTCCACTTT.